Included here is one TCR beta chain sequence, with context. Its antigen is not known. Each CDR3 protein is one row after TCRdb ran MiXCR on the 5' RACE reads. Of approximately 410,000 distinct CDR3 sequences listed, roughly a quarter were seen once; the top ten hold roughly 14%. Germline CDR1 and CDR2: MNHEY and SVGEGT. This CDR3 comprises 17 residues. V shed 5 bases, J shed 0 bases, and the junction held 10 bases outside the gene matches. This record belongs to a study of T-cell memory formation after mild COVID-19. At the level of the study: The TCR clusters were mostly specific to one donor.

Study-level results: The study found balanced CD4/CD8 in clones contracting day 15 to 85 and a CD4+ lean in later expanders.

The receptor comes from an adult woman who had mild COVID-19 (a few samples of this study predate the infection). Cell type and time point are not known. The gene calls are TRBV6-2 or TRBV6-3 and TRBJ1-5; 7 bases fit TRBD1. The sample taken for sequencing was PBMCs or a T cell subset sorted from them (not recorded which). The CDR3 loop reads CASSQGTAPYSNQPQHF. The DNA for the CDR3 is TGTGCCAGCAGTCAGGGGACAGCTCCATATAGCAATCAGCCCCAGCATTTT.